This entry lists 19 T cell receptor beta chains sequenced from one sample in a study of CD8+ T cells in alopecia areata (dated by TCRdb to the late 2010s). The library was generated by the immunoSEQ multiplex PCR assay. To provide template for TCR sequencing, every sample had RNA extracted and reverse transcribed into cDNA. As stored in TCRdb, this immuneACCESS dataset retains in-frame rearrangements with V and J assigned. A fraction of the clones does not appear; measured against another copy, unresolved V genes explain less than half of the discrepancy, and the remainder lacks a known reason. The sample table holds about 250,000 clones, of which approximately 60% were seen once. The ten top clones hold about 0.89% of the sample. The meaning of the sample's treatment or condition label: oral pan-JAK inhibitor, 5-10 mg twice daily. The sample here was CD4+ T cells sorted from blood, taken at approximately week 51, from a patient treated with tofacitinib. These TCRs come from a human donor with alopecia areata.

The gene calls are TRBV29-1 and TRBJ1-5, with D possibly TRBD1 on 5 matching bases. V was trimmed by 7 bases and J by 5 bases, leaving 12 bases between them. Germline CDR1 reads SQVTM; CDR2 reads ANQGSEA. The CDR3 is made up of 12 amino acids. The CDR3: CSGGDRYQPQHF. The CDR3 region has the DNA TGCAGCGGGGGGGACCGATATCAGCCCCAGCATTTT.

This rearrangement joins TRBV6-5 to TRBJ2-3; no clear D gene. The CDR3 consists of 13 residues. Germline CDR1 and CDR2: MNHEY and SVGAGI. Trimming left V 6 bases short and J 1 base short, with 8 bases between. CDR3 DNA: TGTGCCAGCAGGGCATCGGGCACAGATACGCAGTATTTT. It codes for CASRASGTDTQYF.

The chain links TRBV30 to TRBJ2-3; D is undetermined. Germline CDR1 reads GTSNPN; CDR2 reads SVGIG (reference sequence). The CDR3 has 12 residues. The ends were cut back, 2 bases at V and 6 bases at J, with 9 bases in the middle. CDR3 DNA sequence: TGTGCCTGGAGTCCACTTCAGGATACGCAGTATTTT. Translation gives CAWSPLQDTQYF. The complete variable domain, with remaining parts taken from reference TRBV30 and TRBJ2-3, reads SQTIHQWPATLVQPVGSPLSLECTVEGTSNPNLYWYRQAAGRGLQLLFYSVGIGQISSEVPQNLSASRPQDRQFILSSKKLLLSDSGFYLCAWSPLQDTQYFGPGTRLTVL.

The V gene is TRBV30, the J gene TRBJ1-5, with D maybe TRBD1 (6 bases). This CDR3 contains 14 residues. Germline CDR1 and CDR2: GTSNPN and SVGIG (reference sequence). Deletions cut 2 bases from V and 7 bases from J, with 15 bases between. In DNA form, the CDR3 reads TGTGCCTGGAGTATCACAGGGCCCGGGCAGCCCCAGCATTTT. It yields the protein CAWSITGPGQPQHF.

V is TRBV5-1 and J is TRBJ1-1, with TRBD1 matching over 8 bases. Unmatched junction bases numbered 11, after V lost 4 bases and J lost 6 bases. This CDR3 has 15 amino acids. The germline V gene has CDR1 SGHRS and CDR2 YFSETQ. The chain's CDR3 is CASSDGQGWNPEAFF. DNA for the CDR3: TGCGCCAGCAGCGACGGACAGGGATGGAATCCTGAAGCTTTCTTT.

This clone was seen at least ten times. The chain links TRBV14 to TRBJ2-7; a possible D gene is TRBD2 (6 bases). Germline lookup yields CDR1 SGHDN and CDR2 FVKESK. The CDR3 contains 9 residues. V was cut by 9 bases and J by 9 bases, with 9 bases left in between. CDR3: CASFGGQYF. The CDR3 bases are TGTGCCAGTTTCGGGGGGCAGTACTTC.

A remark on this clone: At one of its ends the junction is not consistent with the germline gene, which may arise from a read error. V usage is TRBV2 and J usage is TRBJ2-3, with D hard to call. The CDR3 extends over 12 amino acids. The V gene's germline CDR1 is SNHLY and CDR2 FYNNEI. For the CDR3, the DNA is TGTGCCAGCAGAGAAGTGGGAGATACGCAGTATTTT. Its protein is CASREVGDTQYF.

This chain joins TRBV9 and TRBJ1-1; perhaps TRBD1 as D (5 bases). The germline CDR1 and CDR2 sequences are SGDLS and YYNGEE. V shed 4 bases and J shed 6 bases, with 16 bases lying between them. The CDR3 runs to 14 residues. As DNA, the CDR3 is TGTGCCAGCAGCCCTCAAGGGGTATTCCCTGAAGCTTTCTTT. Its translation is CASSPQGVFPEAFF.

V is TRBV9 and J is TRBJ2-7; a possible D gene is TRBD2 (6 bases). Trimming took off 4 bases at V and 3 bases at J, with 20 bases between the two ends. CDR1 and CDR2 from the germline V gene are SGDLS and YYNGEE. The CDR3 has 16 amino acids. The CDR3 DNA follows: TGTGCCAGCAGCCCTGCCGGGGCGGGAAAAGGCTACGAGCAGTACTTC. Translation gives CASSPAGAGKGYEQYF.

V and J are TRBV2 and TRBJ2-2, with 8 bases identical to TRBD1. This CDR3 region has 14 residues. Trimming took 6 bases from V and 5 from J; bases not matched to a gene: 5. The germline CDR1 and CDR2 sequences are SNHLY and FYNNEI. The CDR3 sequence: CASSEQGETGELFF. The CDR3 nucleotides read TGTGCCAGCAGCGAACAGGGGGAAACCGGGGAGCTGTTTTTT.

Only a few counts were recorded for this clone. The rearrangement links TRBV2 to TRBJ2-1; 9 bases align to TRBD1. The CDR3 length is 14 residues. Germline V gene sequence: CDR1 SNHLY, CDR2 FYNNEI. Germline trimming cut 7 bases from V and 2 bases from J; bases unmatched to any gene: 3. In DNA, the CDR3 is TGTGCCAGCATCACAGGGGGCGCCTACAATGAGCAGTTCTTC. Residues: CASITGGAYNEQFF.

This clone was picked up a small number of times. The chain employs TRBV7-9 and TRBJ2-7; 9 positions agree with TRBD1. The CDR3 length is 15 residues. Per germline, CDR1 SEHNR and CDR2 FQNEAQ (reference sequence). Trimming removed 5 bases from V and 5 bases from J; junction bases left unmatched: 10. In DNA, the CDR3 is TGTGCCAGCAGCCCCCTCGGGACAGGGATCCACGAGCAGTACTTC. The encoded protein is CASSPLGTGIHEQYF.

This chain connects TRBV7-9 to TRBJ2-3, with TRBD2 identical over 10 bases. CDR1 and CDR2 (germline): SEHNR, FQNEAQ (reference sequence). The CDR3 runs to 15 residues. With V trimmed by 5 bases and J by 2 bases, 4 bases remained unmatched. The CDR3 region has the DNA TGTGCCAGCAGCCCTAGCGGGGGCCCCACAGATACGCAGTATTTT. Translating it yields CASSPSGGPTDTQYF.

This clone was counted at least ten times. The chain carries TRBV2 and TRBJ2-7, with 7 nucleotides matching TRBD1. The CDR3 is 14 amino acids. V shed 10 bases and J 0 bases; nucleotides not matched to a gene: 9. Germline values: CDR1 SNHLY, CDR2 FYNNEI. CDR3: CATEPTGLSYEQYF. CDR3 DNA: TGTGCCACCGAACCGACAGGGCTCTCCTACGAGCAGTACTTC.

V and J are TRBV2 and TRBJ1-2; tentatively, D is TRBD1 (5 bases). From germline, CDR1 is SNHLY and CDR2 FYNNEI. The CDR3 length is 12 residues. V was pared by 8 bases and J by 4 bases, with 11 bases between. CDR3 in DNA: TGTGCCAGCCGTGGAGGGACCTATGGCTACACCTTC. Amino acids: CASRGGTYGYTF.

Concerning this clone: Compared with germline, one end of the junction differs, possibly owing to a read error. This chain uses TRBV6-1 with TRBJ1-1; no reliable D call. The CDR3 totals 15 residues. Per the germline V gene, CDR1 is MNHNS and CDR2 is SASEGT. The CDR3 coding sequence is TGTGCCAGCACTGAAAGCCTCGGGGTGAACACTGAAGCTTTCTTT. Translation: CASTESLGVNTEAFF.

The genes are TRBV30 and TRBJ2-5, with D unclear. V was cut by 1 base and J by 5 bases, with 5 bases left in between. The germline CDR1 and CDR2 sequences are GTSNPN and SVGIG (reference sequence). This CDR3 has 11 residues. Here the CDR3 DNA reads TGTGCCTGGAGTGGTTTGGAGACCCAGTACTTC. Residues: CAWSGLETQYF.

The chain is built from TRBV5-1 and TRBJ1-1; possible D gene TRBD1, 5 bases. Germline CDR1 and CDR2: SGHRS and YFSETQ. There are 15 residues in the CDR3. V lost 0 bases and J lost 7, with 16 bases in between. Here the CDR3 reads CASSLDGTSADEAFF. The CDR3 DNA sequence: TGCGCCAGCAGCTTGGATGGGACCTCGGCGGATGAAGCTTTCTTT.

V gene TRBV29-1 combines with J gene TRBJ2-5, with 8 bases aligning to TRBD1. The germline CDR1 and CDR2 sequences are SQVTM and ANQGSEA. The CDR3 loop spans 12 amino acids. Unmatched junction bases numbered 1, after V lost 6 bases and J lost 1 base. CDR3 amino acids: CSVDRVQETQYF. The CDR3 coding sequence is TGCAGCGTGGACAGGGTCCAAGAGACCCAGTACTTC.